Listed below are T cell receptor beta chains from one sample, sequenced in a study of siplizumab effects on memory and regulatory T cells. The assay was immunoSEQ multiplex PCR, and TCRdb's table has in-frame clones only and misses some. The sample consists of more than 90,000 clones, just under 95% of them appearing once. Sample: non-Treg CD4+ T cells sorted from blood. Receptors originate from a human donor in good health. The conserved cysteine and the conserved F or W are not part of the CDR3 here.

length: 15
V: TRBV27
CDR3: ASSLTGTSGVTDTQY

length: 12
V: TRBV7-3
CDR3: ASSFMGLGEKLF

length: 10
V: TRBV7-9
CDR3: ASGLQSYEQY

length: 15
V: TRBV11-2
CDR3: ASSLGWGPRGSFDAF

length: 12
V: TRBV7-8
CDR3: ASSHRDTLNIQY

length: 15
V: TRBV19
CDR3: ASSPPRDKGRHNEQF

length: 13
V: TRBV11-2
CDR3: ASSRLISLSYEQY

length: 16
V: TRBV9
CDR3: ASSVSRAVYGVNNEQF

length: 15
V: TRBV21-1
CDR3: ASSKSETSGSLKSQY

length: 14
V: TRBV11-2
CDR3: ASSPLGGGATDTQY

length: 12
V: TRBV5-1
CDR3: ASRVERERETQY

length: 9
V: TRBV27
CDR3: ASSLADTQY

length: 13
V: TRBV27
CDR3: ASSPRDRSPDTQY

length: 9
V: TRBV28
CDR3: ASSRAYGYT

length: 14
V: TRBV28
CDR3: ASSFLWGRLTYEQY

length: 15
V: TRBV6-4
CDR3: ASRSFPTSTNTGELF

length: 14
V: TRBV30
CDR3: AWSPRLAGKKNEQF

length: 13
V: TRBV5-1
CDR3: ASSLATGGLNEQF

length: 13
V: TRBV7-3
CDR3: ASSSSGSITGELF

length: 13
V: TRBV7-9
CDR3: ASSILAGVVNEQF

length: 17
V: TRBV30
CDR3: AWFNRLGQSKSSYNEQF

length: 10
V: TRBV28
CDR3: ASSLRARPQH

length: 12
V: TRBV28
CDR3: ASGPLGIGNTIY

length: 12
V: TRBV5-1
CDR3: ASSLTATQETQY

length: 10
V: TRBV28
CDR3: ASRSPGGGYT

length: 9
V: TRBV5-1
CDR3: ASSETDTQY

length: 12
V: TRBV7-9
CDR3: ASSLGVSNSPLH

length: 13
V: TRBV27
CDR3: ASSSPSGPYNEQF

length: 13
V: TRBV19
CDR3: ASSISGRVYNEQF

length: 11
V: TRBV7-9
CDR3: ASSSNRNQPQH